The 27 T cell receptor beta chains below all came from one sample that was sequenced in a study of cytomegalovirus exposure and HLA in healthy donors. PCR was performed using 60 Vbeta and 13 Jbeta primers. Measured with immunoSEQ multiplex PCR; TCRdb has only the in-frame clones, and not every one. The data contain about 91,000 clones, around 59% of them singletons. Specimen: PBMCs. These TCRs come from a human donor in good health.

This clone showed up just a few times. One end of the junction is discordant with germline, which a read error may explain. The chain links TRBV7-6 to TRBJ2-6, with D possibly being TRBD2 (5 bases). The V gene's germline CDR1 is SGHVS and CDR2 FNYEAQ. There are 14 residues in the CDR3. CDR3 loop: CASSLARGANVLTF. In nucleotides, the CDR3 is TGTGCCAGCAGCCTAGCCCGGGGGGCCAACGTCCTGACTTTC.

The chain combines TRBV18 with TRBJ2-5; D unresolved. V lost 2 bases to trimming and J lost 4 bases, with 8 bases between them. Germline-derived CDR1 and CDR2 are KGHSH and LQKENI. The CDR3 is 13 residues long. CDR3 residues: CASSPEFRETQYF. The CDR3 bases are TGTGCCAGCTCACCAGAGTTTCGAGAGACCCAGTACTTC.

This clone was seen more than once but under ten times. V and J are TRBV6-1 and TRBJ1-3; 7 nucleotides line up with TRBD1. The germline gives CDR1 MNHNS, CDR2 SASEGT. The CDR3 contains 16 residues. The ends lost 4 bases at V and 0 bases at J; junction bases unmatched: 6. CDR3 protein: CASSVTGVSSGNTIYF. In nucleotides, the CDR3 is TGTGCCAGCAGTGTCACAGGGGTTTCCTCTGGAAACACCATATATTTT.

The rearrangement links TRBV30 to TRBJ2-3; tentatively, D is TRBD1 (6 bases). The CDR3 is 13 residues long. From germline, CDR1 is GTSNPN and CDR2 SVGIG (reference sequence). Deletions cut 8 bases from V and 0 bases from J, with 12 bases between. CDR3: CARAGVSTDTQYF. CDR3 coding DNA: TGTGCCCGAGCAGGGGTGAGCACAGATACGCAGTATTTT.

V usage is TRBV5-6 and J usage is TRBJ1-2; possibly TRBD1 for D (6 bases). Germline values: CDR1 SGHDT, CDR2 YYEEEE. Trimming shortened V by 0 bases and J by 3 bases, and 9 bases separated the two germline ends. The length of the CDR3 is 14 residues. CDR3 sequence (DNA): TGTGCCAGCAGCTTGGCCGGGGGGCACTATGGCTACACCTTC. Its protein product is CASSLAGGHYGYTF.

About this clone itself: Mismatch with germline at one junction end may stem from a read error. V and J are TRBV7-9 and TRBJ1-5; D might be TRBD1 (6 bases). The CDR3 sequence is 12 residues long. The germline V gene has CDR1 SEHNR and CDR2 FQNEAQ (reference sequence). The chain's CDR3 is CASGLGGRPQHF. The CDR3 DNA follows: TGTGCCAGCGGCTTAGGGGGGCGGCCCCAGCATTTT.

There are a few counts of this clone. The rearrangement links TRBV7-2 to TRBJ2-7, with D unresolved. In germline, CDR1 is SGHTA, CDR2 FQGNSA. CDR3 length: 13 amino acids. The V and J ends lost 0 bases and 6 bases respectively, with 9 bases between them. This chain's CDR3 is CASSLAEWAEQYF. The CDR3 region has the DNA TGTGCCAGCAGCTTAGCTGAGTGGGCCGAGCAGTACTTC.

This clone is a singleton in its sample. The chain joins TRBV4-3 to TRBJ2-3; D is perhaps TRBD2 (6 bases). CDR3 size: 18 residues. Trimming removed 0 bases at V and 2 bases at J, with 18 bases between. The germline gives CDR1 LGHNA, CDR2 YSLEER. The CDR3 region is CASSQEVGRGNPTDTQYF. CDR3 nucleotides: TGCGCCAGCAGCCAAGAGGTGGGGCGGGGCAACCCCACAGATACGCAGTATTTT.

The rearrangement joins TRBV9 to TRBJ2-5, with 15 bases aligning to TRBD2. V shed 3 bases and J 4 bases; nucleotides not matched to a gene: 1. The CDR3 spans 15 residues. The germline CDR1 and CDR2 sequences are SGDLS and YYNGEE. The CDR3 here is CASSAGLAGGETQYF. The CDR3 DNA follows: TGTGCCAGCAGCGCGGGACTAGCGGGGGGAGAGACCCAGTACTTC.

This chain connects TRBV7-2 to TRBJ2-5; 8 bases are a match to TRBD1. The germline CDR1 and CDR2 sequences are SGHTA and FQGNSA. CDR3 size: 15 residues. The junction had 6 bases not matched to a gene; V was cut back by 6 bases and J by 0 bases. CDR3 sequence: CASSRDRTYQETQYF. CDR3 nucleotides: TGTGCCAGCAGTCGGGACAGGACGTACCAAGAGACCCAGTACTTC.

There are a few counts of this clone. The chain has TRBV5-1 and TRBJ2-5, with a possible D match to TRBD1 (6 bases). Per the germline V gene, CDR1 is SGHRS and CDR2 is YFSETQ. V was cut by 5 bases and J by 4 bases, with 21 bases left in between. This CDR3 spans 16 amino acids. The CDR3 region has the DNA TGCGCCAGCAGTCGCACTGCACCGGACAGTTCAGAGACCCAGTACTTC. Protein product: CASSRTAPDSSETQYF.

This rearrangement joins TRBV18 to TRBJ1-5, with 7 bases identical to TRBD1. The CDR3 is 16 amino acids. Trimming cost V 4 bases and J 0 bases; bases outside gene matches: 6. The germline V gene has CDR1 KGHSH and CDR2 LQKENI. CDR3 region: CASSLRQGYSNQPQHF. CDR3 coding DNA: TGTGCCAGCTCACTGCGACAGGGATATAGCAATCAGCCCCAGCATTTT.

The J gene is TRBJ1-3, the V gene TRBV19; 8 nucleotides match TRBD1. Unmatched junction bases numbered 5, after V lost 7 bases and J lost 0 bases. Germline-derived CDR1 and CDR2 are LNHDA and SQIVND (reference sequence). This CDR3 region has 15 residues. The CDR3 is CASIRTGLSGNTIYF. In nucleotides, the CDR3 is TGTGCCAGTATTAGGACAGGGCTCTCTGGAAACACCATATATTTT. Filled out from reference TRBV19 and TRBJ1-3, the complete variable domain reads DGGITQSPKYLFRKEGQNVTLSCEQNLNHDAMYWYRQDPGQGLRLIYYSQIVNDFQKGDIAEGYSVSREKKESFPLTVTSAQKNPTAFYLCASIRTGLSGNTIYFGEGSWLTVV.

About this clone: This sample includes further DNA sequences coding for the same CDR3. The V call is TRBV5-1, the J call TRBJ2-3, with D possibly matching TRBD2 (7 bases). The CDR3 contains 13 residues. The V gene lost 2 bases and the J gene lost 4 bases, with 8 bases spanning the gap. Germline CDR1 and CDR2: SGHRS and YFSETQ. CDR3 DNA sequence: TGCGCCAGCAGCTTAGGGGGGGCAGATACGCAGTATTTT. Amino acid sequence: CASSLGGADTQYF.

Only a few counts were recorded for this clone. V and J are TRBV4-2 and TRBJ1-5, with TRBD1 matching 7 bases. CDR3 length: 17 amino acids. Germline V gene data show CDR1 as LGHNA and CDR2 as YNFKEQ. The V gene end was trimmed by 4 bases and the J gene end by 0 bases; junction bases not matched to a gene: 9. Here the CDR3 DNA reads TGTGCCAGCAGCCGCGGTACCGGACAGGCTAGCAATCAGCCCCAGCATTTT. Its translation is CASSRGTGQASNQPQHF.

The chain carries TRBV6-6 and TRBJ1-2, with TRBD1 matching 7 bases. The V gene end was trimmed by 4 bases and the J gene end by 8 bases; junction bases not matched to a gene: 10. CDR1 MNHNY and CDR2 SVGAGI come from the germline V gene (reference sequence). The CDR3 has 14 residues. CDR3 DNA: TGTGCCAGCAGTTCTAACAGGGGAAGCGGCGGCTACACCTTC. Protein: CASSSNRGSGGYTF.

The chain joins TRBV5-1 to TRBJ1-2, with a weak D call TRBD1 (5 bases). The CDR3 spans 14 residues. Germline V CDR1 and CDR2: SGHRS, YFSETQ. Trimming removed 4 bases at V and 6 bases at J, with 16 bases between. This CDR3 is CASSMSGEPHGYTF. For the CDR3, the DNA is TGCGCCAGCAGCATGTCGGGGGAGCCCCATGGCTACACCTTC.

The rearrangement uses TRBV19 and TRBJ1-2, with 9 bases matching TRBD1. J lost 10 bases, V lost 5 bases, and 5 bases had no gene match. The CDR3 sequence is 12 residues long. Germline V CDR1 and CDR2: LNHDA, SQIVND (reference sequence). CDR3 nucleotide sequence: TGTGCCAGTAGTTGGGGACAGGGCGACTACACCTTC. Residues: CASSWGQGDYTF. Full variable domain (remainder filled in from reference TRBV19 and TRBJ1-2): DGGITQSPKYLFRKEGQNVTLSCEQNLNHDAMYWYRQDPGQGLRLIYYSQIVNDFQKGDIAEGYSVSREKKESFPLTVTSAQKNPTAFYLCASSWGQGDYTFGSGTRLTVV.

There are a few counts of this clone. The chain combines TRBV5-8 with TRBJ2-7; D is ambiguous. With 6 bases removed from V and 6 bases from J, the gap between germline ends came to 19 bases. The germline gives CDR1 SGHTS, CDR2 YDEGEE. The CDR3 runs to 14 residues. CDR3 residues: CASTLPGRRAEQYF. As DNA, the CDR3 is TGTGCCAGCACCCTACCGGGTAGGCGCGCCGAGCAGTACTTC. Looking up the rest from reference TRBV5-8 and TRBJ2-7 gives the full variable domain: EAGVTQSPTHLIKTRGQQATLRCSPISGHTSVYWYQQALGLGLQFLLWYDEGEERNRGNFPPRFSGRQFPNYSSELNVNALELEDSALYLCASTLPGRRAEQYFGPGTRLTVT.

V is TRBV11-3 and J is TRBJ2-3, with 9 nucleotides matching TRBD2. This CDR3 has 14 amino acids. After removal of 3 bases from V and 5 bases from J, the junction contained 3 bases not matched to a gene. The V gene's germline CDR1 is SGHNT and CDR2 YENEEA. CDR3 in amino acids: CASSLGLAVDTQYF. CDR3 DNA sequence: TGTGCCAGCAGCTTGGGACTAGCAGTAGATACGCAGTATTTT.

Only one count was recorded for this clone. This chain uses TRBV27 with TRBJ1-2; D is perhaps TRBD1 (5 bases). The germline V gene has CDR1 MNHEY and CDR2 SMNVEV (reference sequence). Trimming removed 6 bases from V and 4 bases from J, with 12 bases in between. The CDR3 spans 13 residues. This CDR3 reads CASSPRALYGYTF. The CDR3, as DNA: TGTGCCAGCAGCCCCAGGGCCCTCTATGGCTACACCTTC.

V gene TRBV10-3 combines with J gene TRBJ2-2; TRBD1 might be the D (5 bases). The CDR3 is made up of 16 amino acids. V lost 4 bases to trimming and J lost 1 base, with 13 bases between them. Per the germline V gene, CDR1 is ENHRY and CDR2 is SYGVKD. As DNA, the CDR3 is TGTGCCATCAGTGGCCCCCCCAGGGAGAACACCGGGGAGCTGTTTTTT. It encodes CAISGPPRENTGELFF.

The J gene is TRBJ2-2, the V gene TRBV4-3; 11 bases line up with TRBD1. The V segment lost 1 base and the J segment 7 bases; nucleotides outside the gene matches: 8. The germline gives CDR1 LGHNA, CDR2 YSLEER. This CDR3 is built from 17 residues. CDR3 sequence: CASSQAPGQGVYGELFF. CDR3 DNA sequence: TGCGCCAGCAGCCAAGCACCGGGACAGGGGGTTTACGGGGAGCTGTTTTTT.

The chain uses TRBV4-3 and TRBJ1-4; the match to TRBD1 covers 7 bases. The CDR3 is made up of 15 amino acids. Germline CDR1 and CDR2: LGHNA and YSLEER. With V trimmed by 2 bases and J by 4 bases, 4 bases remained unmatched. As DNA, the CDR3 is TGCGCCAGCAGCCAATTTGGACAGGATAATGAAAAACTGTTTTTT. Its protein product is CASSQFGQDNEKLFF.

This sequence joins TRBV27 and TRBJ1-6, with D unresolved. The CDR3 spans 14 residues. Germline loops: CDR1 MNHEY, CDR2 SMNVEV (reference sequence). With 2 bases removed from V and 9 bases from J, the gap between germline ends came to 11 bases. The CDR3 nucleotides are TGTGCCAGCAGTTTAGATAGAATCGGTTCACCCCTCCACTTT. The encoded protein is CASSLDRIGSPLHF.

This chain uses TRBV5-8 with TRBJ1-6; D gene unclear. Trimming pared 0 bases from V and 1 base from J, leaving 11 bases between. CDR3 size: 17 residues. Per the germline V gene, CDR1 is SGHTS and CDR2 is YDEGEE. The CDR3 region is CASSLVSGWSYNSPLHF. DNA of the CDR3: TGTGCCAGCAGCTTGGTGTCCGGGTGGTCCTATAATTCACCCCTCCACTTT. Full variable domain (missing parts from reference TRBV5-8 and TRBJ1-6): EAGVTQSPTHLIKTRGQQATLRCSPISGHTSVYWYQQALGLGLQFLLWYDEGEERNRGNFPPRFSGRQFPNYSSELNVNALELEDSALYLCASSLVSGWSYNSPLHFGNGTRLTVT.

Comments on this clone: One junction end disagrees with the germline gene, perhaps due to a read error. The chain uses TRBV19 and TRBJ1-5; D may be TRBD1 (6 bases). This CDR3 region has 16 residues. Per germline, CDR1 LNHDA and CDR2 SQIVND (reference sequence). In DNA form, the CDR3 reads TGTGCCGGTAGTATAGTAAGGGACACCTTCAATCAGCCCCAGCATTTT. This translates into CAGSIVRDTFNQPQHF.